The clone carrying this T cell receptor (beta chain) occurred many times. Its target is not known. This sample is part of a study of T cell repertoires in cytomegalovirus infection. At the level of the study: In public TCR beta signatures, there were indications of both CMV infection and matching HLA type.

Study-level findings and limits: Ex vivo, HLA-C-restricted CMV-specific TCR beta clonotypes prevailed over the rest of the response.

TCRdb reanalysed the reads using MiXCR and keeps one entry per CDR3 protein. The table records about 310,000 distinct CDR3 sequences, approximately 8.9% of them present only once. The CDR3 is made up of 14 amino acids. Trimming shortened V by 6 bases and J by 0 bases, and 8 bases separated the two germline ends. Germline loops: CDR1 KGHSH, CDR2 LQKENI. The chain recombines TRBV18 with TRBJ1-4; D is undetermined. The receptor was isolated from a human donor in good health (CMV status not recorded). Some clones in this sample may be carry-over from other donors' samples. The source material was PBMCs. This CDR3 is CASSPGATNEKLFF. CDR3 bases: TGTGCCAGCTCGCCTGGTGCAACTAATGAAAAACTGTTTTTT.